This entry is about one T cell receptor beta chain. The antigen remains unidentified. A J-beta primer mix and a sample-barcoded 5' primer were used in a second PCR of roughly 7 to 12 cycles. Each of the cDNA molecules was tagged by a template-switch adaptor with 12 random nucleotides. TCRdb itself ran the 5' RACE reads through MiXCR, one entry per CDR3 protein. Of over 1,200,000 distinct CDR3 sequences listed, approximately 59% are singletons. The sample belongs to a study of blood T cells in healthy people across ages. The CDR3 is 15 amino acids. The germline V gene has CDR1 SEHNR and CDR2 FQNEAQ (reference sequence). V shed 4 bases and J 9 bases; nucleotides not matched to a gene: 10. Broader study findings: Greater diversity and more naive CD4+ cells were seen in long-lived donors than in aged donors.

This sequence originates from a man between 18 and 35 years old in good health. The sequenced sample consisted of blood. V usage is TRBV7-9 and J usage is TRBJ2-1; 9 bases are shared with TRBD1. In DNA form, the CDR3 reads TGTGCCAGCAGCTCGGGACAGGGAATTAGGGGTGAGCAGTTCTTC. Translated: CASSSGQGIRGEQFF.